The next 8 T cell receptor beta chains were all read from a single sample in a study of T cells in Graves' hyperthyroidism and ophthalmopathy. It was RNA transcripts that yielded the amplified TCR beta CDR3 regions. The study used the HTBI primer set for a first-round RT-PCR of the TCR CDR3. TCRdb itself ran the multiplex PCR reads through MiXCR, one entry per CDR3 protein. The sample shows some 300,000 distinct CDR3 sequences, roughly 19% of them seen only once. Sequences were obtained from blood. These receptors came from a man between 50 and 59 years old with Graves' ophthalmopathy.

The chain recombines TRBV20-1 with TRBJ1-6, with TRBD1 identical over 7 bases. V was clipped by 4 bases and J by 0 bases; unmatched bases: 6. The germline V gene has CDR1 DFQATT and CDR2 SNEGSKA (reference sequence). The length of the CDR3 is 16 residues. The CDR3, as DNA: TGCAGTGCTAATAAACAGGGGAGCTCCTATAATTCACCCCTCCACTTT. This codes for CSANKQGSSYNSPLHF.

This clonotype was seen at least ten times. This chain uses TRBV14 with TRBJ1-6, with a possible D match to TRBD1 (5 bases). Trimming took 1 base from V and 7 from J, leaving 14 bases between them. The CDR3 sequence is 16 residues long. CDR1 SGHDN and CDR2 FVKESK come from the germline V gene. The CDR3 loop reads CASSQVRTRRNSPLHF. CDR3 nucleotide sequence: TGTGCCAGCAGCCAAGTCAGGACAAGGAGGAATTCACCCCTCCACTTT.

The rearrangement uses TRBV11-2 and TRBJ1-2, with TRBD1 identical over 8 bases. This CDR3 has 14 residues. Germline-derived CDR1 and CDR2 are SGHAT and FQNNGV. J lost 6 bases, V lost 5 bases, and 8 bases had no gene match. The CDR3 spells CASSQGAGVNGYTF. The DNA of the CDR3 is TGTGCCAGCAGCCAGGGGGCAGGGGTTAATGGCTACACCTTC.

The table lists this clonotype with many counts. As DNA, the CDR3 is TGCGCCAGCAGCCCGGGGACGGCCAGTAGCACAGATACGCAGTATTTT. It specifies CASSPGTASSTDTQYF. J is TRBJ2-3 and V is TRBV5-1; D is possibly TRBD1 or TRBD2 (5 bases each). The length of the CDR3 is 16 residues. V lost 4 bases to trimming and J lost 0 bases, with 15 bases between them. The germline gives CDR1 SGHRS, CDR2 YFSETQ.

This clonotype has only one observation. The chain recombines TRBV20-1 with TRBJ2-7; 9 nucleotides agree with TRBD1. The CDR3 consists of 14 residues. V trimming: 2 bases; J trimming: 5 bases; junction bases outside the gene matches: 7. Germline assignment: CDR1 DFQATT and CDR2 SNEGSKA (reference sequence). CDR3 protein: CSARPQGALDEQYF. In DNA form, the CDR3 reads TGCAGTGCTAGACCACAGGGGGCGTTGGACGAGCAGTACTTC.

There are many counts of this clonotype. The chain joins TRBV20-1 to TRBJ2-7; 9 nucleotides align to TRBD1. CDR1 is DFQATT, CDR2 SNEGSKA, per germline (reference sequence). The CDR3 runs 14 residues. The trim removed 6 bases at V and 0 bases at J, leaving 6 bases unmatched. Here the CDR3 reads CSALPGQGSYEQYF. DNA for the CDR3: TGCAGTGCGCTACCGGGACAGGGCTCCTACGAGCAGTACTTC.

The chain uses TRBV19 and TRBJ2-7, with D possibly matching TRBD2 (6 bases). The CDR3 runs 15 residues. Per germline, CDR1 LNHDA and CDR2 SQIVND (reference sequence). V was cut by 0 bases and J by 4 bases, with 13 bases left in between. The CDR3 DNA is TGTGCCAGTAGTATAGAAGGAGGGATTGCATACGAGCAGTACTTC. Protein product: CASSIEGGIAYEQYF. The full variable domain, with the rest looked up from reference TRBV19 and TRBJ2-7, is DGGITQSPKYLFRKEGQNVTLSCEQNLNHDAMYWYRQDPGQGLRLIYYSQIVNDFQKGDIAEGYSVSREKKESFPLTVTSAQKNPTAFYLCASSIEGGIAYEQYFGPGTRLTVT.

This chain uses TRBV29-1 with TRBJ2-3; 8 bases fit TRBD2. This CDR3 has 12 residues. From germline, CDR1 is SQVTM and CDR2 ANQGSEA. J was trimmed by 2 bases and V by 7 bases; bases with no gene match: 2. The CDR3 reads CSGAGDTDTQYF. The CDR3 bases are TGCAGCGGAGCGGGGGACACAGATACGCAGTATTTT.